This T cell receptor (beta chain) was recovered during a study of blood T cell repertoires in COVID-19. Overall study: Specimens from acute and convalescent COVID-19 originated in the United States, Italy and Spain. PBMCs, B-cell-depleted T cells, or T cells provided the cDNA or gDNA that made up the material.

Germline V gene lookup returns CDR1 MNHEY and CDR2 SMNVEV (reference sequence). CDR3 length equals 12 residues. Trimming removed 3 bases from V and 9 bases from J, with 9 bases in between. Patients of the Seattle cohort, enrolled during active infection, were followed longitudinally. Per the authors' pipeline: Nucleated cell number was recorded as an estimate derived from reference gene primer amplification. TCRdb's table, derived via immunoSEQ multiplex PCR, lists solely in-frame clones and lacks some. For V, J and clone size, that table is used; D and trimming come from the DNA. The sample carries 300,000 to 450,000 clones, about 90% recorded once.

Sequencing input: peripheral blood. The clonotype comes from a woman in her 30s with COVID-19, enrolled during active disease. This chain uses TRBV27 with TRBJ2-1; D is perhaps TRBD2 (6 bases). CDR3 sequence: CASSFTGGEQFF. CDR3 bases: TGTGCCAGCAGTTTTACCGGGGGTGAGCAGTTCTTC.